The next 3 T cell receptor beta chains were all read from a single sample in a study of T cell responses to AZD1222 COVID-19 vaccine. Assay: immunoSEQ multiplex PCR; the TCRdb copy retains only in-frame clones and omits some. The repertoire consists of over 150,000 clones, with roughly nine tenths occurring once and the leading ten covering 3% to 3.5%. This specimen consisted of peripheral blood, obtained on day 0 of AZD1222 vaccination. The source of these receptors is an adult in good health.

V gene TRBV6-1 combines with J gene TRBJ2-7, with 12 nucleotides matching TRBD2. Germline trimming cut 3 bases from V and 9 bases from J; bases unmatched to any gene: 9. Germline CDR1 is MNHNS and CDR2 is SASEGT. The CDR3 is 15 residues long. The CDR3 reads CASSETSGGRSGQYF. CDR3 sequence (DNA): TGTGCCAGCAGTGAGACTAGCGGGGGTCGATCAGGGCAGTACTTC.

The chain is built from TRBV19 and TRBJ1-4; D possibly corresponds to TRBD1 (5 bases). This CDR3 is built from 15 residues. Germline CDR1 LNHDA, CDR2 SQIVND (reference sequence). Trimming removed 10 bases from V and 4 bases from J, with 19 bases in between. Here the CDR3 DNA reads TGTGCCACAAAACGGACGGAGGGGCTTAATGAAAAACTGTTTTTT. Protein sequence: CATKRTEGLNEKLFF.

The chain recombines TRBV13 with TRBJ2-1, with D uncertain. The CDR3 consists of 11 residues. CDR1 is PRHDT and CDR2 is FYEKMQ in the germline V gene (reference sequence). The V end lost 5 bases, the J end lost 6 bases, and 5 bases lay between the germline ends. CDR3 sequence reads: CASSTSNEQFF. The DNA of the CDR3 is TGTGCCAGCAGCACCTCCAATGAGCAGTTCTTC.